This is a list of T cell receptor beta chains from one sample in a study of blood T cell repertoires in COVID-19. Generated by immunoSEQ multiplex PCR, the TCRdb table keeps only in-frame clones and is missing some. The sample holds over 350,000 clones; about 89% are singletons and the top ten take 0.7% to 0.95%. Sequenced material: PBMCs or T cells enriched from blood (not recorded which). These receptors were taken from a woman in her forties who had been exposed to COVID-19. The CDR3 runs from the conserved cysteine through the conserved F or W. A D gene is named only where the DNA matches it firmly. Clone size is not always given. Where it is, it says once, few, many or a class for expanded clones.

>.|.|17|TRBJ2-1|TRBV9
CASSVSTGQGLYNEQFF
TGTGCCAGCAGCGTATCCACAGGGCAAGGACTGTACAATGAGCAGTTCTTC
>.|.|14|TRBJ1-6|TRBV20-1
CSASRSSYNSPLHF
TGCAGTGCTAGTCGTAGCTCCTATAATTCACCCCTCCACTTT
>.|.|15|TRBJ1-4|TRBV20-1
CSATETSATNEKLFF
TGCAGTGCTACTGAGACAAGTGCAACTAATGAAAAACTGTTTTTT
>.|.|16|TRBJ1-2|TRBV6-1
CASSEIGAGALYGYTF
TGTGCCAGCAGTGAAATAGGGGCAGGAGCACTCTATGGCTACACCTTC
>.|TRBD2|14|TRBJ2-6|TRBV6-5
CASSREAGANVLTF
TGTGCCAGCAGCCGGGAGGCTGGGGCCAACGTCCTGACTTTC
>.|.|12|TRBJ1-1|TRBV7-9
CASTRRGTEAFF
TGTGCCAGCACCCGACGGGGGACTGAAGCTTTCTTT
>.|.|13|TRBJ1-5|TRBV27
CASSLWANQPQHF
TGTGCCAGCAGTTTATGGGCTAATCAGCCCCAGCATTTT
>once|.|14|TRBJ1-6|TRBV6-5
CASSYINRDSPLHF
TGTGCCAGCAGTTACATCAATCGGGATTCACCCCTCCACTTT
>.|.|13|TRBJ2-2|TRBV30
CAWSGPPFGELFF
TGTGCCTGGAGTGGGCCCCCCTTCGGGGAGCTGTTTTTT
>.|.|15|TRBJ1-6|TRBV20-1
CSASEVRGYNSPLHF
TGCAGTGCTAGTGAGGTCAGGGGTTATAATTCACCCCTCCACTTT
>.|.|14|TRBJ2-7|TRBV13
CASSLSRAPYEQYF
TGTGCCAGCAGCTTAAGCAGGGCCCCCTACGAGCAGTACTTC
>.|TRBD2|16|TRBJ2-1|TRBV7-2
CASRSGGSGSGDEQFF
TGTGCCAGCAGGTCGGGGGGAAGCGGGAGTGGCGATGAGCAGTTCTTC
>once|.|10|TRBJ1-1|TRBV20-1
CSASDREAFF
TGCAGTGCTAGTGACCGTGAAGCTTTCTTT
>.|TRBD1|15|TRBJ1-6|TRBV25-1
CASSDQGGYNSPLHF
TGTGCCAGCAGTGACCAGGGGGGATATAATTCACCCCTCCACTTT
>.|.|14|TRBJ1-1|TRBV19
CASTPRAGNTEAFF
TGTGCCAGTACCCCTCGGGCGGGGAACACTGAAGCTTTCTTT
>.|.|13|TRBJ2-2|TRBV7-2
CASSPKRTGELFF
TGTGCCAGCAGCCCTAAGAGGACCGGGGAGCTGTTTTTT
>.|.|12|TRBJ2-5|TRBV12-3/TRBV12-4
CASSLIRETQYF
TGTGCCAGCAGCCTCATTAGAGAGACCCAGTACTTC
>.|TRBD2|15|TRBJ2-7|TRBV27
CASSLSWTSGNEQYF
TGTGCCAGCAGTTTATCGTGGACTAGCGGTAACGAGCAGTACTTC
>few|TRBD2|15|TRBJ2-7|TRBV7-9
CASSRTSGRVIEQYF
TGTGCCAGCAGCCGAACTAGCGGGAGGGTGATCGAGCAGTACTTC
>.|TRBD2|17|TRBJ2-3|TRBV11-3
CASSLEVSGGPRNTQYF
TGTGCCAGCAGCTTAGAGGTTAGCGGGGGGCCCCGAAATACGCAGTATTTT
>few|TRBD1|15|TRBJ2-7|TRBV18
CASSPRTGGPNEQYF
TGTGCCAGCTCACCGCGGACAGGGGGCCCTAACGAGCAGTACTTC
>.|.|15|TRBJ2-3|TRBV5-1
CASSLEGGSTDTQYF
TGCGCCAGCAGCTTGGAAGGGGGTAGCACAGATACGCAGTATTTT